The 14 T cell receptor beta chains reported below all come from one sample, sequenced in a study of blood T cells in healthy people across ages (dated by TCRdb to about 2015). Library preparation was by 5' RACE. Sequenced using an Illumina HiSeq 2500. The second PCR ran for about 6 to 12 cycles and used a J-beta primer mix along with a sample-barcoded 5' primer. The public reads were run again by TCRdb, first through fastp at Q25 and then through MiXCR, and only productive beta chains were kept. Each CDR3 protein appears once, grouped with its most common genes and DNA. In this sample the table shows 1.2 million to 1.5 million distinct CDR3 sequences, around 39% of which occur a single time. The leading ten clones occupy 7% to 9% of the sample. The sample was blood. Receptors were obtained from a woman aged 18-29 years in good health.

This clonotype was counted only a few times. The chain combines TRBV7-2 with TRBJ1-1; D is unresolved. This CDR3 comprises 14 residues. CDR1 and CDR2 (germline): SGHTA, FQGNSA. The V and J ends lost 2 bases and 1 base respectively, with 8 bases between them. The DNA for the CDR3 is TGTGCCAGCAGCTTATTCGGCGAGAACACTGAAGCTTTCTTT. Its translation: CASSLFGENTEAFF.

This chain uses TRBV29-1 with TRBJ2-1; 7 bases line up with TRBD1. CDR3 length: 12 amino acids. Germline V gene sequence: CDR1 SQVTM, CDR2 ANQGSEA. V lost 5 bases to trimming and J lost 4 bases; unmatched junction nucleotides: 2. The CDR3 region has the DNA TGCAGCGTTAAACAGGGGTACAATGAGCAGTTCTTC. Translated: CSVKQGYNEQFF.

This clonotype appeared once. The rearrangement uses TRBV6-1 and TRBJ1-5; 9 nucleotides agree with TRBD1. Germline lookup yields CDR1 MNHNS and CDR2 SASEGT. With 6 bases clipped from V and 7 bases from J, the junction kept 4 bases outside the gene matches. The length of the CDR3 is 13 residues. CDR3 nucleotide sequence: TGTGCCAGCAGACGGGACAGGGTCCAGCCCCAGCATTTT. The encoded protein is CASRRDRVQPQHF.

The rearrangement uses TRBV7-9 and TRBJ1-6; 7 positions agree with TRBD1. CDR3 length: 14 residues. Germline V gene data show CDR1 as SEHNR and CDR2 as FQNEAQ (reference sequence). Trimming at V came to 6 bases and at J to 7 bases, leaving 6 bases not matched to a gene. The CDR3 bases are TGTGCCAGCAGAGGGGACAGACTAAATTCACCCCTCCACTTT. Its translation is CASRGDRLNSPLHF.

V usage is TRBV10-3 and J usage is TRBJ1-3; 7 bases fit TRBD1. Germline CDR1 reads ENHRY; CDR2 reads SYGVKD. V lost 7 bases to trimming and J lost 2 bases; unmatched junction nucleotides: 2. The CDR3 is 13 residues long. In DNA, the CDR3 is TGTGCCATCACGACAGGGCCTGGAAACACCATATATTTT. It codes for CAITTGPGNTIYF.

The CDR3 here is CSARDGLAGYQETQYF. In DNA form, the CDR3 reads TGCAGTGCTAGAGATGGGTTAGCGGGGTACCAAGAGACCCAGTACTTC. The chain joins TRBV20-1 to TRBJ2-5; 8 bases map to TRBD2. The CDR3 sequence is 16 residues long. CDR1 and CDR2 from the germline V gene are DFQATT and SNEGSKA (reference sequence). J gave up 0 bases and V 0 bases, and 6 bases lay outside the gene matches.

This clonotype has more than one count but fewer than ten. V gene TRBV29-1 combines with J gene TRBJ2-2; 8 bases line up with TRBD1. Germline lookup yields CDR1 SQVTM and CDR2 ANQGSEA. The CDR3 contains 14 residues. Germline trimming cut 7 bases from V and 2 bases from J; bases unmatched to any gene: 6. The CDR3, as DNA: TGCAGCGCAGGGGACAGGAGAAACACCGGGGAGCTGTTTTTT. Amino acid sequence: CSAGDRRNTGELFF.

The CDR3 coding sequence is TGCAGTGCTAGACCTAGCGGAGCTACCTACGAGCAGTACTTC. It encodes CSARPSGATYEQYF. V gene TRBV20-1 combines with J gene TRBJ2-7, with 7 bases lining up with TRBD2. From germline, CDR1 is DFQATT and CDR2 SNEGSKA (reference sequence). Unmatched junction bases numbered 6, after V lost 2 bases and J lost 2 bases. This CDR3 comprises 14 residues.

This rearrangement joins TRBV2 to TRBJ2-3; possibly TRBD2 for D (6 bases). This CDR3 region has 12 residues. V gave up 6 bases and J gave up 7 bases, with 11 bases separating them. Germline CDR1 SNHLY, CDR2 FYNNEI. The CDR3 loop reads CASSGREHTQYF. The CDR3 coding sequence is TGTGCCAGCAGCGGGCGGGAACATACGCAGTATTTT.

This clonotype was counted only a few times. The chain employs TRBV11-2 and TRBJ2-7, with 10 bases matching TRBD2. The CDR3 spans 14 residues. V lost 5 bases and J lost 2; bases outside the gene matches: 3. Germline V CDR1 and CDR2: SGHAT, FQNNGV. In DNA, the CDR3 is TGTGCCAGCAGCACGCTAGCGGGGGCCTACGAGCAGTACTTC. Translated, it gives CASSTLAGAYEQYF. The variable domain in full, completed from reference TRBV11-2 and TRBJ2-7, reads EAGVAQSPRYKIIEKRQSVAFWCNPISGHATLYWYQQILGQGPKLLIQFQNNGVVDDSQLPKDRFSAERLKGVDSTLKIQPAKLEDSAVYLCASSTLAGAYEQYFGPGTRLTVT.

This clonotype occurred many times. V and J are TRBV4-2 and TRBJ1-6; 10 bases map to TRBD1. The CDR3 covers 14 residues. With V trimmed by 3 bases and J by 10 bases, 3 bases remained unmatched. Germline V gives CDR1 LGHNA, CDR2 YNFKEQ. The CDR3 DNA sequence: TGTGCCAGCAGCCAGGGACAGGGGAAATCACCCCTCCACTTT. Amino acids: CASSQGQGKSPLHF.

V gene TRBV12-5 combines with J gene TRBJ1-4; a weak D match, TRBD1 (6 bases). The CDR3 is made up of 13 amino acids. V was pared by 3 bases and J by 8 bases, with 10 bases between. Germline loops: CDR1 LGHNT, CDR2 FRNRAP. CDR3 DNA sequence: TGTGCTAGTGGTTTACAGGGAGACGAAAAACTGTTTTTT. Translated: CASGLQGDEKLFF. The variable domain in full, with the rest retrieved from reference TRBV12-5 and TRBJ1-4, is DARVTQTPRHKVTEMGQEVTMRCQPILGHNTVFWYRQTMMQGLELLAYFRNRAPLDDSGMPKDRFSAEMPDATLATLKIQPSEPRDSAVYFCASGLQGDEKLFFGSGTQLSVL.

This chain links TRBV10-2 with TRBJ2-3; perhaps D is TRBD1 or TRBD2 (5 bases each). The V and J ends lost 5 bases and 2 bases respectively, with 14 bases between them. The CDR3 extends over 15 amino acids. From germline, CDR1 is WSHSY and CDR2 SAAADI. This chain's CDR3 is CASSPPTGLTDTQYF. CDR3 coding DNA: TGCGCCAGCAGTCCCCCGACGGGGCTCACAGATACGCAGTATTTT.

This clonotype has only a few counts. The chain employs TRBV11-2 and TRBJ1-2; 7 bases are shared with TRBD1. The V gene end was trimmed by 0 bases and the J gene end by 2 bases; junction bases not matched to a gene: 3. CDR1 is SGHAT, CDR2 FQNNGV, per germline. This CDR3 region has 15 residues. DNA of the CDR3: TGTGCCAGCAGCTTAGAGACAGGGATCAACTATGGCTACACCTTC. Translation gives CASSLETGINYGYTF.